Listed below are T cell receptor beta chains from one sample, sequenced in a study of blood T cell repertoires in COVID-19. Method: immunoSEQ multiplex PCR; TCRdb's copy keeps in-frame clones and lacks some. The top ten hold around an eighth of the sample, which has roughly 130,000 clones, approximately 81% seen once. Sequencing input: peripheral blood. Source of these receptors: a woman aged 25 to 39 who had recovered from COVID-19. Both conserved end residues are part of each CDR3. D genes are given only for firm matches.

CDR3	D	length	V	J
CASSQEPGGGANVLTF	.	16	TRBV4-1	TRBJ2-6
CASSLTRLGGELFF	.	14	TRBV11-2	TRBJ2-2
CASSLHREDTEAFF	.	14	TRBV11-1	TRBJ1-1
CAIMGHGSYEQYF	.	13	TRBV10-3	TRBJ2-7
CASSSTSGTGELFF	TRBD2	14	TRBV7-3	TRBJ2-2
CASSLGGLQGQPQHF	TRBD1	15	TRBV5-1	TRBJ1-5
CASSIDSTGYNEQFF	.	15	TRBV19	TRBJ2-1
CATTDRGKGYEQYF	TRBD1	14	TRBV19	TRBJ2-7
CASSQDGDRGRDEAFF	TRBD1	16	TRBV4-1	TRBJ1-1
CASSYPGQGNQPQHF	TRBD1	15	TRBV6-6	TRBJ1-5
CASSVAGLWLAGENTQYF	TRBD2	18	TRBV9	TRBJ2-3
CASSIWGRSNIQYF	.	14	TRBV19	TRBJ2-4
CASSLVYRDRGQETQYF	TRBD1	17	TRBV11-3	TRBJ2-5
CASSSAPKETQYF	.	13	TRBV5-1	TRBJ2-5
CASGLRQGNEQYF	TRBD1	13	TRBV3-1/TRBV3-2	TRBJ2-7
CASSFTGGGSNEQFF	.	15	TRBV18	TRBJ2-1
CASSTNTGLYEQYF	.	14	TRBV19	TRBJ2-7
CASSYGWSGRLTDTQYF	TRBD2	17	TRBV14	TRBJ2-3
CSVEGGAEQFF	.	11	TRBV29-1	TRBJ2-1
CASSLEGSNQPQHF	.	14	TRBV5-1	TRBJ1-5
CSVEARGSGTEAFF	.	14	TRBV29-1	TRBJ1-1
CASGGEMRGGEKLFF	.	15	TRBV19	TRBJ1-4
CASSFGADSYEQYF	.	14	TRBV27	TRBJ2-7
CASTQGQSNSPLHF	TRBD1	14	TRBV6-5	TRBJ1-6
CASSPNRGRGKSYEQYF	TRBD1	17	TRBV13	TRBJ2-7
CASSVAPSYPRETQYF	.	16	TRBV9	TRBJ2-5
CASSPLAGAFEQYF	TRBD2	14	TRBV18	TRBJ2-7
CASSQEGSVNEQFF	.	14	TRBV14	TRBJ2-1
CASSVTGTSTDTQYF	.	15	TRBV7-2	TRBJ2-3
CASSYDGAVQYF	.	12	TRBV6-6	TRBJ2-4
CASSPDRIFSYNSPLHF	.	17	TRBV5-5	TRBJ1-6
CASSLDSNRAVEEF	.	14	TRBV11-2	TRBJ1-2
CASSVESASGDTQYF	TRBD2	15	TRBV9	TRBJ2-3
CASSFLRPGGSGYTF	.	15	TRBV7-8	TRBJ1-2
CASSFRGQGANEQFF	TRBD1	15	TRBV11-2	TRBJ2-1
CASSLDDRYEQYF	.	13	TRBV5-1	TRBJ2-7
CASSDIRNTEAFF	.	13	TRBV2	TRBJ1-1
CAWSVSFTGELFF	.	13	TRBV30	TRBJ2-2
CASSYYRDTSTDTQYF	.	16	TRBV5-4	TRBJ2-3
CASSLVAGVSGANVLTF	.	17	TRBV5-6	TRBJ2-6
CASSYSGGYEQYF	TRBD2	13	TRBV28	TRBJ2-7
CASSRRGGSSYNEQFF	TRBD2	16	TRBV3-1/TRBV3-2	TRBJ2-1